These 25 T cell receptor beta chains share one sample of origin, sequenced in a study of CD4 T cells in relation to SARS-CoV-2 and coronaviruses. The data were produced by immunoSEQ multiplex PCR, yet TCRdb's version contains in-frame clones alone and is incomplete. The data hold fewer than 25,000 clones, with roughly four fifths observed a single time. No antigen is known for these receptors. The unexposed donors gave CD4+ T cells in about 2010-2019, prior to COVID-19. After less than 11 days of culture, CD4+ T cells were isolated. The material sequenced was CD4+ T cells from PBMCs, cultured in vitro. The receptor source for this set is a human donor in good health.

This clone was recorded a few times. This chain links TRBV18 with TRBJ1-1; possibly TRBD1 for D (6 bases). From germline, CDR1 is KGHSH and CDR2 LQKENI. The CDR3 is 13 amino acids. Between the trimmed V and J ends, which lost 2 bases and 7 bases, there was a span of 11 bases. In DNA, the CDR3 is TGTGCCAGCTCACCAGCCAGGGGTCGTGAAGCTTTCTTT. This codes for CASSPARGREAFF.

J is TRBJ2-2 and V is TRBV30; D is ambiguous. This CDR3 has 12 residues. The germline V and J ends were trimmed by 0 bases and 4 bases, with 3 bases remaining between them. Germline CDR1 is GTSNPN and CDR2 is SVGIG (reference sequence). The CDR3 sequence: CAWSVSTGELFF. Written as DNA, the CDR3 is TGTGCCTGGAGTGTATCCACCGGGGAGCTGTTTTTT.

This clone was detected only a few times. The chain carries TRBV10-3 and TRBJ2-7; D may be TRBD1 (6 bases). Germline V lookup: CDR1 ENHRY, CDR2 SYGVKD. The CDR3 loop spans 15 amino acids. V was clipped by 4 bases and J by 1 base, with 14 bases between them. The CDR3 DNA sequence: TGTGCCATCAGTGGGGAACAGGGAGTATCCTACGAGCAGTACTTC. Amino acid sequence: CAISGEQGVSYEQYF.

This rearrangement joins TRBV3-1 (or the pseudogene TRBV3-2) to TRBJ2-3; D may match TRBD1 or TRBD2 (5 bases each). The CDR3 is 17 amino acids. V lost 0 bases and J 2 bases, leaving 15 bases between the germline ends. Germline CDR1 reads LGHDT; CDR2 reads YNNKEL (reference sequence). The CDR3 coding sequence is TGTGCCAGCAGCCAAGAATTGGGACGGCTGACCACAGATACGCAGTATTTT. This gives the protein CASSQELGRLTTDTQYF.

This chain uses TRBV6-5 with TRBJ2-1; TRBD2 matches at 11 bases. V gave up 6 bases and J gave up 6 bases; unmatched junction bases: 4. This CDR3 region has 14 residues. Germline V gives CDR1 MNHEY, CDR2 SVGAGI. The CDR3 loop is CASRGLAEFNEQFF. Here the CDR3 DNA reads TGTGCCAGCAGGGGACTAGCGGAGTTCAATGAGCAGTTCTTC.

V usage is TRBV4-3 and J usage is TRBJ2-7; 8 bases are shared with TRBD1. V shed 0 bases, J shed 7 bases, and the junction held 23 bases outside the gene matches. This CDR3 region has 20 residues. Germline-derived CDR1 and CDR2 are LGHNA and YSLEER. CDR3 in DNA: TGCGCCAGCAGCCAAGATCGGGTTGAGGTAGATAGACAGGGGTGGTGGGAGCAGTACTTC. Amino acids: CASSQDRVEVDRQGWWEQYF.

The rearrangement links TRBV5-1 to TRBJ2-3; the D gene is possibly TRBD2 (5 bases). This CDR3 has 14 residues. In germline, CDR1 is SGHRS, CDR2 YFSETQ. V lost 0 bases to trimming and J lost 2 bases, with 7 bases between them. In nucleotides, the CDR3 is TGCGCCAGCAGCTTGGCCGGGGTCACAGATACGCAGTATTTT. Amino acids: CASSLAGVTDTQYF.

The V call is TRBV3-1 (or the pseudogene TRBV3-2), the J call TRBJ1-4, with D perhaps TRBD1 (6 bases). V was shortened by 8 bases and J by 7 bases, with 11 bases between the two germline ends. This CDR3 spans 12 amino acids. Germline CDR1 is LGHDT and CDR2 is YNNKEL (reference sequence). The CDR3 region is CASARGFEKLFF. The DNA for the CDR3 is TGTGCCAGCGCCAGGGGTTTTGAAAAACTGTTTTTT.

The chain has TRBV10-3 and TRBJ2-5; D is undetermined. This CDR3 contains 14 residues. Deletions cut 0 bases from V and 1 base from J, with 6 bases between. The germline V gene has CDR1 ENHRY and CDR2 SYGVKD. CDR3 amino acids: CAISESNFQETQYF. Written as DNA, the CDR3 is TGTGCCATCAGTGAGTCGAACTTCCAAGAGACCCAGTACTTC.

This chain uses TRBV6-4 with TRBJ2-2; TRBD2 matches at 8 bases. The germline V gene encodes CDR1 MRHNA and CDR2 SNTAGT. J gave up 5 bases and V 2 bases, and 7 bases lay outside the gene matches. This CDR3 has 16 residues. CDR3 in amino acids: CASSDRTGGRTGELFF. For the CDR3, the DNA is TGTGCCAGCAGTGACAGGACGGGAGGGAGAACCGGGGAGCTGTTTTTT.

The rearrangement links TRBV9 to TRBJ2-3; 10 bases line up with TRBD2. V lost 1 base to trimming and J lost 2 bases; unmatched junction nucleotides: 4. The CDR3 is 16 amino acids. Germline V CDR1 and CDR2: SGDLS, YYNGEE. CDR3: CASSVLAGGNTDTQYF. DNA for the CDR3: TGTGCCAGCAGCGTATTAGCGGGGGGTAACACAGATACGCAGTATTTT. Full variable domain (outside the CDR3, taken from reference TRBV9 and TRBJ2-3): DSGVTQTPKHLITATGQRVTLRCSPRSGDLSVYWYQQSLDQGLQFLIQYYNGEERAKGNILERFSAQQFPDLHSELNLSSLELGDSALYFCASSVLAGGNTDTQYFGPGTRLTVL.

This chain connects TRBV7-3 to TRBJ2-3; D remains ambiguous. This CDR3 contains 15 residues. V dropped 2 bases and J dropped 0 bases, with 9 bases sitting between them. Germline values: CDR1 SGHTA, CDR2 FQGTGA. The CDR3 bases are TGTGCCAGCAGCTTATTCGGGCCTAGCACAGATACGCAGTATTTT. Translated: CASSLFGPSTDTQYF.

A single count supports this clone. Here the CDR3 reads CSVEGQGLYEQYF. In DNA, the CDR3 is TGCAGCGTTGAAGGGCAGGGCCTCTACGAGCAGTACTTC. The genes are TRBV29-1 and TRBJ2-7; weak D call: TRBD1 (5 bases). Between the trimmed V and J ends, which lost 1 base and 3 bases, there was a span of 10 bases. The CDR3 consists of 13 residues. Germline CDR1 is SQVTM and CDR2 is ANQGSEA.

A single count supports this clone. The chain links TRBV7-8 to TRBJ1-6; maybe TRBD1 (5 bases). V shed 5 bases and J shed 7 bases, with 15 bases lying between them. CDR3 length: 15 residues. CDR1 is SGHVS and CDR2 is FQNEAQ in the germline V gene. As DNA, the CDR3 is TGTGCCAGCAGCCCGACGTCAGGGATAAATTCACCCCTCCACTTT. This gives the protein CASSPTSGINSPLHF.

This clone was seen a single time. The chain joins TRBV7-9 to TRBJ1-2; TRBD1 is a possible D gene (5 bases). The V gene's germline CDR1 is SEHNR and CDR2 FQNEAQ (reference sequence). The CDR3 loop spans 14 amino acids. Trimming removed 1 base from V and 2 bases from J, with 8 bases in between. CDR3 loop: CASSLGRENYGYTF. Here the CDR3 DNA reads TGTGCCAGCAGCTTAGGCAGGGAGAACTATGGCTACACCTTC.

The J gene is TRBJ2-2, the V gene TRBV6-6, with 9 bases lining up with TRBD1. Germline V gene sequence: CDR1 MNHNY, CDR2 SVGAGI (reference sequence). CDR3 length equals 15 residues. Trimming took 4 bases from V and 4 from J; bases not matched to a gene: 4. The CDR3 here is CASSSDRGTTGELFF. CDR3 DNA: TGTGCCAGCAGTTCGGACAGGGGTACCACCGGGGAGCTGTTTTTT.

This clone was seen only a few times. This rearrangement joins TRBV11-3 to TRBJ2-1; the D is unclear. This CDR3 is 12 amino acids long. From germline, CDR1 is SGHNT and CDR2 YENEEA. V was shortened by 5 bases and J by 5 bases, with 7 bases between the two germline ends. The CDR3 spells CASSERDNEQFF. CDR3 coding DNA: TGTGCCAGCAGCGAAAGGGACAATGAGCAGTTCTTC.

The chain has TRBV30 and TRBJ1-2; D not resolved. The CDR3 sequence is 14 residues long. The V end lost 8 bases, the J end lost 4 bases, and 20 bases lay between the germline ends. CDR1 is GTSNPN, CDR2 SVGIG, per germline (reference sequence). The CDR3 spells CAGSRPQSPYGYTF. The CDR3 DNA sequence: TGTGCCGGATCAAGACCTCAAAGTCCCTATGGCTACACCTTC.

This clone was counted a few times. The germline gene is not matched at one end of the junction; a read error may be the cause. The chain employs TRBV14 and TRBJ2-7; 11 bases are a match to TRBD1. The CDR3 has 13 residues. Germline CDR1 SGHDN, CDR2 FVKESK. This CDR3 reads CASSRDRGVEKYF. CDR3 in DNA: TGTGCCAGCAGTCGGGACAGGGGGGTCGAGAAGTACTTC.

The table lists this clone with a few counts. The chain combines TRBV2 with TRBJ2-2; unclear D gene. The germline gives CDR1 SNHLY, CDR2 FYNNEI. V was clipped by 6 bases and J by 0 bases, with 8 bases between them. The CDR3 spans 14 residues. CDR3 sequence reads: CASSRDTNTGELFF. As DNA, the CDR3 is TGTGCCAGCAGCCGCGACACGAACACCGGGGAGCTGTTTTTT.

The genes are TRBV9 and TRBJ1-2, with D unresolved. The CDR3 sequence is 13 residues long. Trimming left V 4 bases short and J 7 bases short, with 14 bases between. Germline-derived CDR1 and CDR2 are SGDLS and YYNGEE. CDR3 protein: CASSPSSGAGYTF. Written as DNA, the CDR3 is TGTGCCAGCAGCCCATCCTCAGGAGCTGGCTACACCTTC.

This chain connects TRBV7-9 to TRBJ2-5, with 7 bases aligning to TRBD1. The length of the CDR3 is 15 residues. Germline V gives CDR1 SEHNR, CDR2 FQNEAQ (reference sequence). Trimming took 5 bases from V and 2 from J; bases not matched to a gene: 8. The chain's CDR3 is CASSTGTAEQETQYF. CDR3 nucleotides: TGTGCCAGCAGCACCGGGACAGCGGAACAAGAGACCCAGTACTTC.

The CDR3 here is CASSLAGIGTDTQYF. CDR3 bases: TGCGCCAGCAGCTTGGCTGGCATCGGCACAGATACGCAGTATTTT. This rearrangement joins TRBV5-1 to TRBJ2-3; D ambiguous. The V gene lost 0 bases and the J gene lost 1 base, with 9 bases spanning the gap. The CDR3 covers 15 residues. Germline loops: CDR1 SGHRS, CDR2 YFSETQ. The full variable domain, rest sourced from reference TRBV5-1 and TRBJ2-3, is KAGVTQTPRYLIKTRGQQVTLSCSPISGHRSVSWYQQTPGQGLQFLFEYFSETQRNKGNFPGRFSGRQFSNSRSEMNVSTLELGDSALYLCASSLAGIGTDTQYFGPGTRLTVL.

The chain couples TRBV6-2 or TRBV6-3 to TRBJ2-2, with a possible D match to TRBD1 (5 bases). Germline V CDR1 and CDR2: MNHEY, SVGEGT. This CDR3 has 15 amino acids. The germline V and J ends were trimmed by 2 bases and 4 bases, with 11 bases remaining between them. CDR3 nucleotides: TGTGCCAGCAGTTACGGCAGGGTTATCACCGGGGAGCTGTTTTTT. It yields the protein CASSYGRVITGELFF.

Points on this clone: Other DNA sequences from this sample encode an identical CDR3 as well. The V gene is TRBV11-2, the J gene TRBJ1-5; tentative D call: TRBD1 (5 bases). Germline V gene data show CDR1 as SGHAT and CDR2 as FQNNGV. Trimming removed 5 bases at V and 7 bases at J, with 12 bases between. The CDR3 is 13 residues long. This chain's CDR3 is CASSLGGGQPQHF. The CDR3 bases are TGTGCCAGCAGCCTGGGGGGGGGACAGCCCCAGCATTTT.